These 24 T cell receptor beta chains share one sample of origin, sequenced in a study of control samples from healthy donors and cancer patients. Profiled with immunoSEQ multiplex PCR; TCRdb holds only in-frame clones, not every one. The sample consists of 130,000 or so clones, roughly 94% of them appearing once. Sample: PBMCs. These receptors all come from a man aged 55 to 70 with colorectal cancer.

The rearrangement links TRBV4-1 to TRBJ2-7, with TRBD1 matching over 8 bases. V was pared by 5 bases and J by 4 bases, with 10 bases of the junction left unmatched. The V gene's germline CDR1 is MGHRA and CDR2 YSYEKL. The CDR3 extends over 15 amino acids. CDR3 coding DNA: TGCGCCAGCAGCGAGCCGGGACAGGAGACTTACGAGCAGTACTTC. Its translation: CASSEPGQETYEQYF.

V gene TRBV7-9 combines with J gene TRBJ2-5; the D gene could be TRBD1 or TRBD2 (5 bases each). Per the germline V gene, CDR1 is SEHNR and CDR2 is FQNEAQ (reference sequence). The CDR3 is made up of 16 amino acids. Deletions cut 5 bases from V and 1 base from J, with 17 bases between. The CDR3 nucleotides read TGTGCCAGCAGCCCCGGAGAGGGGACCACCCAAGAGACCCAGTACTTC. This sequence encodes CASSPGEGTTQETQYF.

The chain couples TRBV7-2 to TRBJ2-3; 10 positions agree with TRBD2. V shed 5 bases, J shed 2 bases, and the junction held 7 bases outside the gene matches. The CDR3 extends over 16 amino acids. The germline V gene encodes CDR1 SGHTA and CDR2 FQGNSA. CDR3 in DNA: TGTGCCAGCAGCCTTCGACTAGCGGGTATCACAGATACGCAGTATTTT. Amino acids: CASSLRLAGITDTQYF. Using reference TRBV7-2 and TRBJ2-3 for the parts outside the CDR3, the full variable domain is GAGVSQSPSNKVTEKGKDVELRCDPISGHTALYWYRQSLGQGLEFLIYFQGNSAPDKSGLPSDRFSAERTGGSVSTLTIQRTQQEDSAVYLCASSLRLAGITDTQYFGPGTRLTVL.

The chain recombines TRBV7-9 with TRBJ1-2, with TRBD1 as a possible D gene (5 bases). The V gene's germline CDR1 is SEHNR and CDR2 FQNEAQ (reference sequence). There are 15 residues in the CDR3. The V gene lost 9 bases and the J gene lost 3 bases, with 20 bases spanning the gap. The CDR3 sequence: CARQYWDRVDYGYTF. DNA of the CDR3: TGTGCCAGACAGTACTGGGACCGAGTCGACTATGGCTACACCTTC.

J is TRBJ2-1 and V is TRBV29-1, with D perhaps matching TRBD2 (6 bases). Trimming cost V 7 bases and J 4 bases, with 17 bases left between them. The CDR3 covers 14 residues. Looked up from germline, CDR1 is SQVTM and CDR2 is ANQGSEA. The chain's CDR3 is CSGTGTPTYNEQFF. CDR3 in DNA: TGCAGCGGTACCGGGACTCCCACTTACAATGAGCAGTTCTTC.

The chain links TRBV5-1 to TRBJ2-1; D remains unclear. This CDR3 spans 14 amino acids. V gave up 3 bases and J gave up 10 bases, with 17 bases separating them. From germline, CDR1 is SGHRS and CDR2 YFSETQ. The CDR3 spells CASSWMTSGSEQFF. CDR3 DNA sequence: TGCGCCAGCAGCTGGATGACCTCAGGTTCCGAGCAGTTCTTC.

The rearrangement uses TRBV5-1 and TRBJ1-4, with D possibly matching TRBD1 (5 bases). Germline CDR1 is SGHRS and CDR2 is YFSETQ. There are 15 residues in the CDR3. With 5 bases removed from V and 8 bases from J, the gap between germline ends came to 19 bases. The CDR3 region has the DNA TGCGCCAGCAGGGGGATGGGGGGACCGGAGGAAAAACTGTTTTTT. It is translated as CASRGMGGPEEKLFF. Full variable domain (rest looked up from reference TRBV5-1 and TRBJ1-4): KAGVTQTPRYLIKTRGQQVTLSCSPISGHRSVSWYQQTPGQGLQFLFEYFSETQRNKGNFPGRFSGRQFSNSRSEMNVSTLELGDSALYLCASRGMGGPEEKLFFGSGTQLSVL.

The chain has TRBV7-2 and TRBJ2-7, with D tentatively TRBD2 (5 bases). The CDR3 loop spans 16 amino acids. Deletions cut 0 bases from V and 2 bases from J, with 14 bases between. Germline V gene lookup returns CDR1 SGHTA and CDR2 FQGNSA. The CDR3 is CASSLAGGPSPYEQYF. Written as DNA, the CDR3 is TGTGCCAGCAGCTTAGCCGGAGGACCCTCACCCTACGAGCAGTACTTC. Full variable domain (outside the CDR3, taken from reference TRBV7-2 and TRBJ2-7): GAGVSQSPSNKVTEKGKDVELRCDPISGHTALYWYRQSLGQGLEFLIYFQGNSAPDKSGLPSDRFSAERTGGSVSTLTIQRTQQEDSAVYLCASSLAGGPSPYEQYFGPGTRLTVT.

The rearrangement links TRBV6-5 to TRBJ1-2, with a possible D match to TRBD1 (6 bases). The germline CDR1 and CDR2 sequences are MNHEY and SVGAGI. V was pared by 0 bases and J by 6 bases, with 14 bases between. The CDR3 extends over 15 amino acids. CDR3 amino acids: CASSYSLTGRDGYTF. CDR3 nucleotides: TGTGCCAGCAGTTACTCGCTCACAGGGAGGGATGGCTACACCTTC.

V is TRBV18 and J is TRBJ1-1, with D perhaps TRBD1 (5 bases). With 1 base removed from V and 1 base from J, the gap between germline ends came to 10 bases. This CDR3 has 15 residues. CDR1 KGHSH and CDR2 LQKENI come from the germline V gene. The chain's CDR3 is CASSPRDGWNTEAFF. In nucleotides, the CDR3 is TGTGCCAGCTCACCACGGGACGGGTGGAACACTGAAGCTTTCTTT.

The chain joins TRBV3-1 (or the pseudogene TRBV3-2) to TRBJ1-1, with D perhaps matching TRBD1 (6 bases). CDR1 and CDR2 (germline): LGHDT, YNNKEL (reference sequence). Trimming cost V 3 bases and J 0 bases, with 14 bases left between them. CDR3 length equals 16 residues. The CDR3 protein is CASSQLTGPMNTEAFF. CDR3 nucleotides: TGTGCCAGCAGCCAGTTGACAGGACCCATGAACACTGAAGCTTTCTTT.

This clone appeared once. This chain uses TRBV6-6 with TRBJ1-2, with 10 bases identical to TRBD1. Germline V gene sequence: CDR1 MNHNY, CDR2 SVGAGI (reference sequence). The CDR3 spans 13 residues. In DNA form, the CDR3 reads TGTGCAAGTACGGGACAGGGGATAGCTGGCTACACCTTC. It specifies CASTGQGIAGYTF.

The CDR3 DNA sequence: TGTGCCAGCAGCCAGGCCCCGCGGTGGGACGAGCAGTACTTC. The encoded protein is CASSQAPRWDEQYF. The gene calls are TRBV5-4 and TRBJ2-7; D gene unclear. The CDR3 spans 14 residues. Germline CDR1 is SGHNT and CDR2 is YYREEE (reference sequence). The germline V and J ends were trimmed by 4 bases and 5 bases, with 16 bases remaining between them.

The chain employs TRBV6-5 and TRBJ1-1; 7 positions agree with TRBD1. Germline V gene lookup returns CDR1 MNHEY and CDR2 SVGAGI. The CDR3 runs to 14 residues. V trimming: 6 bases; J trimming: 2 bases; junction bases outside the gene matches: 6. CDR3 sequence reads: CASSPGQRNTEAFF. CDR3 in DNA: TGTGCCAGCAGCCCGGGACAGAGAAACACTGAAGCTTTCTTT.

The chain is built from TRBV7-2 and TRBJ1-2; D uncertain. The CDR3 contains 15 residues. V lost 4 bases and J 3 bases, leaving 15 bases between the germline ends. Germline V gene lookup returns CDR1 SGHTA and CDR2 FQGNSA. CDR3 in DNA: TGTGCCAGCAGCTACTTCCGGCGGTCCGACTATGGCTACACCTTC. Residues: CASSYFRRSDYGYTF.

The chain employs TRBV24-1 and TRBJ2-1; TRBD2 matches 13 bases. The CDR3 extends over 18 amino acids. The V gene end was trimmed by 3 bases and the J gene end by 0 bases; junction bases not matched to a gene: 4. Germline CDR1 KGHDR, CDR2 SFDVKD. The CDR3 DNA reads as TGTGCCACCAGTGATGTACTAGCGGGGGGGAGCTCCTACAATGAGCAGTTCTTC. It codes for CATSDVLAGGSSYNEQFF.

This chain uses TRBV6-2 or TRBV6-3 with TRBJ1-1, with D perhaps matching TRBD1 (6 bases). The CDR3 sequence is 15 residues long. Germline values: CDR1 MNHEY, CDR2 SVGEGT. The germline V and J ends were trimmed by 6 bases and 5 bases, with 19 bases remaining between them. CDR3 protein: CASSRRDTQRTEAFF. The CDR3 bases are TGTGCCAGCAGCCGTCGGGACACCCAGCGGACTGAAGCTTTCTTT.

J is TRBJ2-1 and V is TRBV19; 10 bases are shared with TRBD1. The V gene end was trimmed by 3 bases and the J gene end by 8 bases; junction bases not matched to a gene: 13. The CDR3 totals 17 residues. Germline CDR1 LNHDA, CDR2 SQIVND (reference sequence). The CDR3 sequence: CASSIRGQGTYEDEQFF. Written as DNA, the CDR3 is TGTGCCAGTAGTATTAGGGGACAGGGGACCTACGAAGATGAGCAGTTCTTC. Looking up the rest from reference TRBV19 and TRBJ2-1 gives the full variable domain: DGGITQSPKYLFRKEGQNVTLSCEQNLNHDAMYWYRQDPGQGLRLIYYSQIVNDFQKGDIAEGYSVSREKKESFPLTVTSAQKNPTAFYLCASSIRGQGTYEDEQFFGPGTRLTVL.

This rearrangement joins TRBV4-1 to TRBJ1-2, with 8 nucleotides matching TRBD1. The CDR3 covers 15 residues. Germline trimming cut 2 bases from V and 7 bases from J; bases unmatched to any gene: 9. CDR1 is MGHRA, CDR2 YSYEKL, per germline. CDR3 sequence reads: CASSQTLWTGFGYTF. In nucleotides, the CDR3 is TGCGCCAGCAGCCAAACATTGTGGACAGGGTTTGGCTACACCTTC.

The count of this clone is one. The sample contains more than one DNA sequence encoding this CDR3. V gene TRBV7-2 combines with J gene TRBJ2-5; the D is unclear. CDR3 length: 12 residues. V gave up 3 bases and J gave up 4 bases, with 6 bases separating them. Per the germline V gene, CDR1 is SGHTA and CDR2 is FQGNSA. CDR3 nucleotides: TGTGCCAGCAGCTTCCCCGGAGAGACCCAGTACTTC. It yields the protein CASSFPGETQYF.

This chain links TRBV3-1 (or the pseudogene TRBV3-2) with TRBJ2-3, with 9 bases fitting TRBD2. CDR1 is LGHDT, CDR2 YNNKEL, per germline (reference sequence). The CDR3 spans 16 residues. The J segment lost 3 bases and the V segment lost 5 bases, leaving 9 bases of the junction unmatched. The CDR3 DNA sequence: TGTGCCAGCAGCTCCTACACCGGACTAGCGACAGATACGCAGTATTTT. Its protein is CASSSYTGLATDTQYF.

This rearrangement joins TRBV3-1 (or the pseudogene TRBV3-2) to TRBJ1-1, with D uncertain. The germline V gene has CDR1 LGHDT and CDR2 YNNKEL (reference sequence). V was clipped by 0 bases and J by 3 bases, with 14 bases between them. The CDR3 spans 16 residues. The CDR3 protein is CASSQDPGSGDTEAFF. As DNA, the CDR3 is TGTGCCAGCAGCCAAGATCCGGGTTCTGGGGACACTGAAGCTTTCTTT.

This sequence joins TRBV7-9 and TRBJ2-1; 14 bases align to TRBD2. The germline CDR1 and CDR2 sequences are SEHNR and FQNEAQ (reference sequence). The CDR3 has 17 residues. The J segment lost 8 bases and the V segment lost 5 bases, leaving 11 bases of the junction unmatched. This chain's CDR3 is CASSLGLAGASGDEQFF. The CDR3 coding sequence is TGTGCCAGCAGCCTGGGACTAGCGGGGGCCTCAGGGGATGAGCAGTTCTTC.

The rearrangement uses TRBV7-9 and TRBJ1-5; weak D call: TRBD1 (6 bases). Trimming pared 5 bases from V and 0 bases from J, leaving 20 bases between. Germline loops: CDR1 SEHNR, CDR2 FQNEAQ (reference sequence). This CDR3 is built from 18 residues. The CDR3 region has the DNA TGTGCCAGCAGCCCCGGGAGGGGGGGGTTCTCTAGCAATCAGCCCCAGCATTTT. This encodes CASSPGRGGFSSNQPQHF.